These T cell receptor beta chains were read from a single sample in a study of post-analysis software for immune sequencing data. Via MiXCR, TCRdb re-called the PCR reads, giving one row per CDR3 protein. This sample has roughly 800,000 distinct CDR3 sequences, with 35% to 55% found just once. Sequencing was done on a sample of blood. Receptor source: a girl between 5 and 17 years old with multiple sclerosis. Each CDR3 is given with its conserved first and last residue. Fields, in order: J gene, clone size, V gene, D gene, CDR3 DNA, CDR3 protein. The D gene is left open where the match is weak. Clone size, where shown, is once, few, many, or a class for clones that have expanded.

>TRBJ2-7|NA|TRBV6-5|NA
TGTGTCAGCAGTCCCCAAAACAGCGCAAAATACGAGCAGTACTTC
CVSSPQNSAKYEQYF
>TRBJ2-7|NA|TRBV14|TRBD1
TGTGCCAGCAGCCAAGAAACAGGGGGCCCCTACGAGCAGTACTTC
CASSQETGGPYEQYF
>TRBJ1-2|NA|TRBV3-1|TRBD1
TGTGCCAGCAGTCCGACAGGGGAACTATATGGCTACACCTTC
CASSPTGELYGYTF
>TRBJ2-7|many|TRBV10-3|NA
TGTGCCATCAGTGCCGCGACGGGCTCCTACGAGCAGTACTTC
CAISAATGSYEQYF
>TRBJ2-1|NA|TRBV12-5|TRBD2
TGTGCTAGTGGTTCGCAGGGACTAGCGGGAGTGGTGACCTACAATGAGCAGTTCTTC
CASGSQGLAGVVTYNEQFF
>TRBJ2-7|few|TRBV12-3/TRBV12-4|TRBD2
TGTGCCAGCAGAAAGGGTTCTAGCGGGAGATTCGAGCAGTACTTC
CASRKGSSGRFEQYF
>TRBJ2-7|NA|TRBV7-8|NA
TGTGCCAGCAGCTTAACTGGGATGCGGACAACCTACGAGCAGTACTTC
CASSLTGMRTTYEQYF
>TRBJ2-1|few|TRBV27|TRBD2
TGTGCCAGCAGAGACGGGACTAGCGAGGATGAGCAGTTCTTC
CASRDGTSEDEQFF
>TRBJ2-3|NA|TRBV7-9|NA
TGTGCCAGCAGCCTAAGAGGCGGTCTCGGCGCAGATACGCAGTATTTT
CASSLRGGLGADTQYF
>TRBJ2-4|NA|TRBV15|TRBD1
TGTGCCACCAGCAGAGATCTGGGGACAGGTAACATTCAGTACTTC
CATSRDLGTGNIQYF
>TRBJ2-2|few|TRBV20-1|TRBD2
TGCAGTGCTAGCCCGACTAGCGGGAGCACCGGGGAGCTGTTTTTT
CSASPTSGSTGELFF
>TRBJ2-1|NA|TRBV20-1|TRBD2
TGCAGTGCTACCCGTAGCGGGATTGGGAATGAGCAGTTCTTC
CSATRSGIGNEQFF
>TRBJ2-3|few|TRBV3-1|TRBD2
TGTGCCAGCAGCCAAGAAGTCTGGCGGGAGGGGGTTAAGGATACGCAGTATTTT
CASSQEVWREGVKDTQYF
>TRBJ2-7|NA|TRBV27|TRBD2
TGTGCCAGCAAAGCGGGAGGGCCGGGCTACGAGCAGTACTTC
CASKAGGPGYEQYF
>TRBJ2-1|NA|TRBV7-2|NA
TGTGCCAGCAGCTTAGTATCTGAGCCTGAGCAGTTCTTC
CASSLVSEPEQFF
>TRBJ2-3|NA|TRBV12-3/TRBV12-4|NA
TGTGCCAGCAGTTTGGCTGACTGGGGTCGGGAAGATACGCAGTATTTT
CASSLADWGREDTQYF
>TRBJ2-1|NA|TRBV9|NA
TGTGCCAGCAGCGTAGATGGGTACAATGAGCAGTTCTTC
CASSVDGYNEQFF
>TRBJ1-1|NA|TRBV27|NA
TGTGCCAGCAGTCCCGGATGGGGGGTTTATACTGAAGCTTTCTTT
CASSPGWGVYTEAFF
>TRBJ1-2|NA|TRBV20-1|NA
TGCAGTGCTATGCGGCAGGCGGGGGGTGGCTACACCTTC
CSAMRQAGGGYTF
>TRBJ2-7|NA|TRBV10-3|NA
TGTGCCATCAGTGCGTCGGGAAGGGTCGAGCAGTACTTC
CAISASGRVEQYF
>TRBJ1-5|NA|TRBV19|NA
TGTGCCAGTAGTACCCCCGGAAGGGATGGCAATCAGCCCCAGCATTTT
CASSTPGRDGNQPQHF
>TRBJ2-5|few|TRBV29-1|TRBD1
TGCAGCGTTGGGGACAGCCCCCAAGAGACCCAGTACTTC
CSVGDSPQETQYF
>TRBJ2-2|few|TRBV5-1|NA
TGCGCCAGCACGACGTCTACGCCTAGCACCGGGGAGCTGTTTTTT
CASTTSTPSTGELFF
>TRBJ1-4|few|TRBV5-5|NA
TGTGCCAGCAGCCCCGGGGAGGTTGATGAAAAACTGTTTTTT
CASSPGEVDEKLFF
>TRBJ2-3|NA|TRBV7-2|TRBD2
TGTGCCAGCAGCGCAATATGGGATAAGACTAGCGGGAGCGGCACAGATACGCAGTATTTT
CASSAIWDKTSGSGTDTQYF
>TRBJ2-1|NA|TRBV4-1|NA
TGCGCCAGCAGCCAGGAAGGAGTCCTGATCTACGACAATGAGCAGTTCTTC
CASSQEGVLIYDNEQFF
>TRBJ1-2|NA|TRBV7-2|NA
TGTGCCAGCAGCTTAGAGTTCGGGGGTCCTGGTGGCTACACCTTC
CASSLEFGGPGGYTF
>TRBJ1-1|NA|TRBV6-5|NA
TGTGCCAGCAGGCCCTCGGGGACACAATTCGACTTGAAGCCTTTCTTT
CASRPSGTQFDLKPFF
>TRBJ2-1|NA|TRBV20-1|NA
TGCAGTGCTGGTAAGTGGCAGGGAAATGAGCAGTTCTTC
CSAGKWQGNEQFF
>TRBJ2-7|few|TRBV20-1|NA
TGCAGTGCGGGGGGCGAATACGAGCAGTACTTC
CSAGGEYEQYF
>TRBJ1-6|NA|TRBV27|TRBD1
TGTGCCAGCAGTCGCGCGGGACAGGATCGATCACCCCTCCACTTT
CASSRAGQDRSPLHF
>TRBJ2-1|NA|TRBV20-1|NA
TGCAGTGCTAGAGTCTCGCGGGTCAACAATGAGCAGTTCTTC
CSARVSRVNNEQFF
>TRBJ2-5|NA|TRBV10-3|NA
TGTGCCATCAGTGCGCAACTCAAGACAGACCAAGAGACCCAGTACTTC
CAISAQLKTDQETQYF
>TRBJ2-7|few|TRBV7-2|NA
TGTGCCAGCAGCTTCGCCGGGGGAAACGAGCAGTACTTC
CASSFAGGNEQYF
>TRBJ1-1|NA|TRBV29-1|NA
TGCAGCGGCTCGGGGGGGGTAGAGGCTGAAGCTTTCTTT
CSGSGGVEAEAFF
>TRBJ2-5|NA|TRBV6-2/TRBV6-3|TRBD2
TGTGCCAGCAGTTACTGGCTAGCGGGAGACGCAAAGACCCAGTACTTC
CASSYWLAGDAKTQYF
>TRBJ2-3|few|TRBV28|TRBD1
TGTGCCAGCAGAGTACAGGGGGTATTGACAGATACGCAGTATTTT
CASRVQGVLTDTQYF
>TRBJ2-1|NA|TRBV28|TRBD2
TGTGCCAGCAGTCCCGGGGGTAGCGGGGGCATCTACAATGAGCAGTTCTTC
CASSPGGSGGIYNEQFF
>TRBJ2-1|few|TRBV28|NA
TGTGCCAGCTACGAGGGGCTAGCGCCCAATGAGCAGTTCTTC
CASYEGLAPNEQFF
>TRBJ2-3|NA|TRBV7-9|NA
TGTGCCAGCAGCCCTTGGTTCGCGTCCTATCCCGCGCAGTATTTT
CASSPWFASYPAQYF
>TRBJ2-3|NA|TRBV7-3|TRBD2
TGTGCCAGCAGCGCTAGCGGAAACACAGATACGCAGTATTTT
CASSASGNTDTQYF
>TRBJ2-1|few|TRBV20-1|TRBD2
TGCAGTGCTACCTCCGGGACTAGCGCCTCCAATGAGCAGTTCTTC
CSATSGTSASNEQFF
>TRBJ2-7|few|TRBV4-2|NA
TGTGCCAGCAGCCAAGATCTTAGGGGGGGTACCCACGAGCAGTACTTC
CASSQDLRGGTHEQYF
>TRBJ2-7|few|TRBV20-1|NA
TGCAGTGCTATACAATTAAGCTCCTACGAGCAGTACTTC
CSAIQLSSYEQYF
>TRBJ2-1|NA|TRBV7-9|TRBD2
TGTGCCAGCAGACCTTATAGCGGGAGTTCCTACAATGAGCAGTTCTTC
CASRPYSGSSYNEQFF
>TRBJ2-1|NA|TRBV5-5|TRBD2
TGTGCCAGCGGCGGGACAGCCGGCCTAGCGGGAGATGAGCAGTTCTTC
CASGGTAGLAGDEQFF
>TRBJ2-5|few|TRBV20-1|NA
TGCAGTGCTAGAGACGTGTCAGGTCGAGTGGGAGAGACCCAGTACTTC
CSARDVSGRVGETQYF
>TRBJ2-3|NA|TRBV24-1|TRBD2
TGTGCCACCAGTGATACCGGGACTAGCGGGAGCTTTACCACAGATACGCAGTATTTT
CATSDTGTSGSFTTDTQYF
>TRBJ1-2|NA|TRBV6-6|TRBD1
TGTGCCAGCAGTTACTTCCGGACAGGGGACTACTATGGCTACACCTTC
CASSYFRTGDYYGYTF
>TRBJ2-7|NA|TRBV10-2|TRBD2
TGCGCCAGCGGCACGGGGACTAGCGGCTACGAGCAGTACTTC
CASGTGTSGYEQYF
>TRBJ2-1|NA|TRBV20-1|NA
TGCAGTGCTTACGGGGACAACAGCTCCTACAATGAGCAGTTCTTC
CSAYGDNSSYNEQFF
>TRBJ2-5|NA|TRBV6-2/TRBV6-3|TRBD1
TGTGCCAGCAGTTACCGTGGAGCGACAGGGCTGGAGACCCAGTACTTC
CASSYRGATGLETQYF
>TRBJ2-1|NA|TRBV7-3|TRBD2
TGTGCCAGCAGCTTGCTAGCGGGAGGAAATCAGGATGAGCAGTTCTTC
CASSLLAGGNQDEQFF
>TRBJ1-1|NA|TRBV6-6|TRBD1
TGTGCCAGCAGTCGGGACAGGGCTGGTGAAGCTTTCTTT
CASSRDRAGEAFF
>TRBJ2-3|NA|TRBV24-1|NA
TGTGCCACCAGTGAGGGGGTCACAGATACGCAGTATTTT
CATSEGVTDTQYF